One and the same sample provided the 8 T cell receptor beta chains below, sequenced in a study of blood T cell repertoires in COVID-19. Only in-frame clones appear in the TCRdb table, and some are missing; sequencing was by immunoSEQ multiplex PCR. The data hold 250,000 or so clones, with approximately 80% observed a single time. What was sequenced was PBMCs or T cells enriched from blood (not recorded which). These TCRs come from a man between 60 and 75 years old who had recovered from COVID-19.

The V gene is TRBV5-1, the J gene TRBJ2-5; TRBD2 matches 8 bases. CDR1 is SGHRS and CDR2 is YFSETQ in the germline V gene. The CDR3 is 15 amino acids. The V gene end was trimmed by 0 bases and the J gene end by 1 base; junction bases not matched to a gene: 2. The CDR3 DNA reads TGCGCCAGCAGCTTGGCGGGGGGGCTCCAAGAGACCCAGTACTTC. This sequence encodes CASSLAGGLQETQYF.

This chain links TRBV4-3 with TRBJ2-3; 9 bases map to TRBD2. The CDR3 loop spans 16 amino acids. Germline-derived CDR1 and CDR2 are LGHNA and YSLEER. Trimming took 0 bases from V and 5 from J; bases not matched to a gene: 6. The CDR3 reads CASSQDPAGGRDTQYF. CDR3 bases: TGCGCCAGCAGCCAAGATCCCGCGGGGGGGCGAGATACGCAGTATTTT.

This sequence joins TRBV7-2 and TRBJ1-2; D is ambiguous. Between the trimmed V and J ends, which lost 7 bases and 4 bases, there was a span of 22 bases. CDR1 SGHTA and CDR2 FQGNSA come from the germline V gene. The CDR3 totals 16 residues. CDR3 amino acids: CASTLLVGPSLYGYTF. The CDR3 nucleotides read TGTGCCAGCACCCTGCTCGTGGGCCCTAGCCTCTATGGCTACACCTTC.

This chain links TRBV3-1 (or the pseudogene TRBV3-2) with TRBJ2-5, with D perhaps TRBD1 (6 bases). The V end was cut by 5 bases, the J end by 5 bases, with 18 bases between. Per germline, CDR1 LGHDT and CDR2 YNNKEL (reference sequence). The CDR3 runs to 15 residues. CDR3 sequence reads: CASSSLVGAQETQYF. Here the CDR3 DNA reads TGTGCCAGCAGCTCTCTTGTGGGGGCCCAGGAGACCCAGTACTTC.

The chain employs TRBV6-5 and TRBJ1-6; 7 positions agree with TRBD1. This CDR3 is 15 amino acids long. Trimming took 6 bases from V and 6 from J; bases not matched to a gene: 8. Germline CDR1 is MNHEY and CDR2 is SVGAGI. The CDR3 here is CASRRDRTFNSPLHF. The CDR3 region has the DNA TGTGCCAGCAGGCGGGACAGAACGTTTAATTCACCCCTCCACTTT.

The chain links TRBV19 to TRBJ1-1, with a possible D match to TRBD1 (5 bases). This CDR3 is 15 amino acids long. The V end lost 7 bases, the J end lost 0 bases, and 15 bases lay between the germline ends. Germline V gives CDR1 LNHDA, CDR2 SQIVND (reference sequence). CDR3 DNA: TGTGCCAGTACGGGGGTCAGGAGCGTGAACACTGAAGCTTTCTTT. Translating it yields CASTGVRSVNTEAFF.

As DNA, the CDR3 is TGTGCCAGCAGTGAAGTCGGACAACTGAACACTGAAGCTTTCTTT. Translated, it gives CASSEVGQLNTEAFF. This rearrangement joins TRBV6-1 to TRBJ1-1, with a possible D match to TRBD1 (5 bases). Germline CDR1 reads MNHNS; CDR2 reads SASEGT. The CDR3 loop spans 15 amino acids. V was pared by 1 base and J by 0 bases, with 9 bases between.

The chain employs TRBV6-1 and TRBJ2-7; D perhaps matches TRBD2 (7 bases). Germline assignment: CDR1 MNHNS and CDR2 SASEGT. V shed 2 bases and J shed 4 bases, with 18 bases lying between them. The length of the CDR3 is 16 residues. The CDR3 coding sequence is TGTGCCAGCAGTGAACGGGGGGCTGAGCGTGGGTACGAGCAGTACTTC. This encodes CASSERGAERGYEQYF.